The 21 T cell receptor beta chains presented below share a single source sample, sequenced in a study of shared clonotypes between healthy human individuals. The table came from immunoSEQ multiplex PCR; TCRdb's copy has only in-frame clones and leaves some out. Of about 670,000 clones in the sample, roughly 78% were seen once. Sequencing was performed on memory CD4+ T cells sorted from blood. Subset of the sample: CD45RA-negative fraction. The receptors were sampled from a woman in her twenties or thirties in good health.

The chain employs TRBV5-4 and TRBJ1-2, with D possibly TRBD1 on 5 matching bases. Looked up from germline, CDR1 is SGHNT and CDR2 is YYREEE (reference sequence). This CDR3 has 15 residues. The V gene lost 0 bases and the J gene lost 6 bases, with 15 bases spanning the gap. CDR3 protein: CASSLAGTPGHGYTF. The DNA for the CDR3 is TGTGCCAGCAGCTTGGCGGGGACCCCCGGACATGGCTACACCTTC.

Turning to this clone: Other DNA sequences from this sample encode an identical CDR3 as well. This chain uses TRBV5-1 with TRBJ2-7, with TRBD2 as a possible D gene (6 bases). CDR1 and CDR2 (germline): SGHRS, YFSETQ. CDR3 size: 16 residues. Trimming took off 2 bases at V and 0 bases at J, with 15 bases between the two ends. DNA for the CDR3: TGCGCCAGCAGCTTATCCTTCGGGGACTCCTCCTACGAGCAGTACTTC. As protein: CASSLSFGDSSYEQYF.

The V and J genes are TRBV19 and TRBJ2-1; 8 nucleotides match TRBD1. The germline V gene encodes CDR1 LNHDA and CDR2 SQIVND (reference sequence). This CDR3 has 15 amino acids. The trim removed 6 bases at V and 4 bases at J, leaving 8 bases unmatched. CDR3 bases: TGTGCCAGTAGGCAGGGGGCGAAGACTTACAATGAGCAGTTCTTC. Amino acids: CASRQGAKTYNEQFF.

CDR3 in amino acids: CASSWTGENQPQHF. For the CDR3, the DNA is TGTGCCAGCTCCTGGACAGGCGAGAATCAGCCCCAGCATTTT. This sequence joins TRBV18 and TRBJ1-5; 7 bases match TRBD1. V shed 6 bases and J 4 bases; nucleotides not matched to a gene: 6. CDR3 length: 14 amino acids. Per germline, CDR1 KGHSH and CDR2 LQKENI.

This chain links TRBV29-1 with TRBJ2-5; maybe TRBD2 (6 bases). Trimming shortened V by 4 bases and J by 11 bases, and 23 bases separated the two germline ends. CDR1 and CDR2 (germline): SQVTM, ANQGSEA. The CDR3 has 14 residues. CDR3 protein: CSVVANRSPGEQYF. The CDR3 DNA follows: TGCAGCGTTGTTGCCAACCGGTCCCCGGGGGAGCAGTACTTC.

The gene calls are TRBV29-1 and TRBJ2-5; D gene unclear. The CDR3 totals 14 residues. Germline V lookup: CDR1 SQVTM, CDR2 ANQGSEA. With 0 bases removed from V and 2 bases from J, the gap between germline ends came to 10 bases. The CDR3 spells CSVEDLGRQETQYF. The CDR3 DNA sequence: TGCAGCGTTGAAGATCTAGGAAGACAAGAGACCCAGTACTTC.

The CDR3 here is CASSEGADRGLETQYF. The CDR3 bases are TGTGCCAGCAGCGAAGGGGCGGACAGGGGATTGGAGACCCAGTACTTC. The J gene is TRBJ2-5, the V gene TRBV11-2, with 9 bases identical to TRBD1. The CDR3 totals 16 residues. Looked up from germline, CDR1 is SGHAT and CDR2 is FQNNGV. V trimming: 5 bases; J trimming: 5 bases; junction bases outside the gene matches: 12.

The chain has TRBV9 and TRBJ1-1, with D tentatively TRBD1 (5 bases). Germline loops: CDR1 SGDLS, CDR2 YYNGEE. V lost 3 bases, J lost 8 bases, and 20 bases lay in between. The CDR3 is 15 residues long. DNA of the CDR3: TGTGCCAGCAGCGCAACAACAGGTGGGGTAAGCGAAGCTTTCTTT. This sequence encodes CASSATTGGVSEAFF.

This chain connects TRBV5-7 to TRBJ2-1; 10 bases align to TRBD2. TRBV5-7 is placed among ORFs of uncertain function. With V trimmed by 3 bases and J by 10 bases, 10 bases remained unmatched. This CDR3 region has 15 residues. The CDR3 loop is CASSYQREGQGEQFF. CDR3 sequence (DNA): TGTGCCAGCAGCTACCAGCGGGAGGGCCAGGGAGAGCAGTTCTTC.

The rearrangement links TRBV7-7 to TRBJ1-2; 7 bases line up with TRBD1. Germline CDR1 and CDR2: SSHAT and FNYEAQ (reference sequence). With V trimmed by 2 bases and J by 8 bases, 17 bases remained unmatched. The CDR3 runs to 17 residues. The CDR3 loop is CASSLLDRVFLSLGYTF. CDR3 coding DNA: TGTGCCAGCAGCTTATTAGACAGGGTATTCCTCTCTTTAGGCTACACCTTC.

V and J are TRBV7-8 and TRBJ1-2; 8 nucleotides match TRBD1. Germline V gives CDR1 SGHVS, CDR2 FQNEAQ. V lost 3 bases and J lost 4; bases outside the gene matches: 13. This CDR3 comprises 17 residues. CDR3 loop: CASSLETGVIVSYGYTF. The CDR3 region has the DNA TGTGCCAGCAGCTTGGAGACAGGGGTGATTGTGAGCTATGGCTACACCTTC.

The J gene is TRBJ1-2, the V gene TRBV6-1; weak D call: TRBD1 (5 bases). Germline CDR1 reads MNHNS; CDR2 reads SASEGT. The CDR3 spans 14 residues. Trimming pared 6 bases from V and 8 bases from J, leaving 19 bases between. CDR3 DNA sequence: TGTGCCAGCAGCGCATCAAGGGGCGGAAGGGGCTACACCTTC. Translated, it gives CASSASRGGRGYTF.

V is TRBV4-2 and J is TRBJ1-1, with D tentatively TRBD1 (5 bases). Trimming took off 3 bases at V and 1 base at J, with 9 bases between the two ends. The germline CDR1 and CDR2 sequences are LGHNA and YNFKEQ. CDR3 length: 14 residues. This chain's CDR3 is CASSQGPSNTEAFF. DNA for the CDR3: TGTGCCAGCAGCCAGGGACCGTCGAACACTGAAGCTTTCTTT.

CDR3 in DNA: TGTGCCACCAGCAGGGCTGGAGACTCTGGAAACACCATATATTTT. Translation gives CATSRAGDSGNTIYF. The rearrangement uses TRBV15 and TRBJ1-3, with no clear D. This CDR3 is built from 15 residues. Per the germline V gene, CDR1 is LNHNV and CDR2 is YYDKDF (reference sequence). Trimming shortened V by 3 bases and J by 0 bases, and 9 bases separated the two germline ends.

This clone was detected only a few times. The V and J genes are TRBV7-9 and TRBJ2-7, with TRBD1 identical over 7 bases. Germline V gene data show CDR1 as SEHNR and CDR2 as FQNEAQ (reference sequence). CDR3 length equals 14 residues. V was clipped by 3 bases and J by 5 bases; unmatched bases: 7. This chain's CDR3 is CASSLDSRGNEQYF. The CDR3 DNA sequence: TGTGCCAGCAGCTTGGACAGCAGGGGGAACGAGCAGTACTTC. The whole variable domain, remainder taken from reference TRBV7-9 and TRBJ2-7, is DTGVSQNPRHKITKRGQNVTFRCDPISEHNRLYWYRQTLGQGPEFLTYFQNEAQLEKSRLLSDRFSAERPKGSFSTLEIQRTEQGDSAMYLCASSLDSRGNEQYFGPGTRLTVT.

This chain joins TRBV11-1 and TRBJ2-5; D is unclear. V lost 8 bases, J lost 5 bases, and 18 bases lay in between. Germline V CDR1 and CDR2: SGHAT, FQDESV (reference sequence). The CDR3 covers 14 residues. For the CDR3, the DNA is TGTGCCAGCGGGTCTAGTCCACCTGTCGAGACCCAGTACTTC. Translating gives CASGSSPPVETQYF.

CDR3 region: CASSLGPGTIYF. The CDR3 DNA follows: TGTGCCAGCAGCTTAGGCCCGGGAACCATATATTTT. This chain joins TRBV7-9 and TRBJ1-3; no reliable D call. V gave up 1 base and J gave up 10 bases, with 8 bases separating them. The CDR3 spans 12 residues. CDR1 SEHNR and CDR2 FQNEAQ come from the germline V gene (reference sequence). The full variable domain, in which reference TRBV7-9 and TRBJ1-3 provide the parts outside the CDR3, is DTGVSQNPRHKITKRGQNVTFRCDPISEHNRLYWYRQTLGQGPEFLTYFQNEAQLEKSRLLSDRFSAERPKGSFSTLEIQRTEQGDSAMYLCASSLGPGTIYFGEGSWLTVV.

The gene calls are TRBV5-1 and TRBJ1-4; D is possibly TRBD1 (6 bases). The germline gives CDR1 SGHRS, CDR2 YFSETQ. Trimming cost V 0 bases and J 5 bases, with 14 bases left between them. The CDR3 has 16 residues. DNA of the CDR3: TGCGCCAGCAGCTTGGCCGGGGGGGCCATGAATGAAAAACTGTTTTTT. Translation: CASSLAGGAMNEKLFF.

This clone was detected only a few times. Other DNA sequences within the sample encode an identical CDR3. The chain links TRBV11-2 to TRBJ2-2, with D maybe TRBD1 (6 bases). V lost 6 bases to trimming and J lost 5 bases, with 13 bases between them. The CDR3 covers 14 residues. Germline values: CDR1 SGHAT, CDR2 FQNNGV. The DNA for the CDR3 is TGTGCCAGCAGTTTACAGGGAGCTACCGGGGAGCTGTTTTTT. This gives the protein CASSLQGATGELFF. Looking up the rest from reference TRBV11-2 and TRBJ2-2 gives the full variable domain: EAGVAQSPRYKIIEKRQSVAFWCNPISGHATLYWYQQILGQGPKLLIQFQNNGVVDDSQLPKDRFSAERLKGVDSTLKIQPAKLEDSAVYLCASSLQGATGELFFGEGSRLTVL.

This clone was counted a single time. CDR3 nucleotide sequence: TGCGCCAGCAGCTTTCCACTAGCGGGAGAATCTGCGTTCTTC. It translates to CASSFPLAGESAFF. The rearrangement links TRBV5-1 to TRBJ2-1; 11 bases align to TRBD2. Losses at the gene ends were 2 bases for V and 15 bases for J; bases not matched to a gene: 10. Per germline, CDR1 SGHRS and CDR2 YFSETQ. This CDR3 contains 14 residues.

This clone has only a few counts. The J gene is TRBJ1-2, the V gene TRBV14, with a possible D match to TRBD1 (6 bases). Germline V gene data show CDR1 as SGHDN and CDR2 as FVKESK. The CDR3 has 13 residues. V lost 1 base and J lost 8, with 11 bases in between. In DNA form, the CDR3 reads TGTGCCAGCAGCCAAGGCAGGGGAGAGGGCTACACCTTC. Protein product: CASSQGRGEGYTF. The whole variable domain, filled in from reference TRBV14 and TRBJ1-2, reads EAGVTQFPSHSVIEKGQTVTLRCDPISGHDNLYWYRRVMGKEIKFLLHFVKESKQDESGMPNNRFLAERTGGTYSTLKVQPAELEDSGVYFCASSQGRGEGYTFGSGTRLTVV.